This TCR beta chain was profiled in a study of cytomegalovirus exposure and HLA in healthy donors. Primers: 60 Vbeta forward and 13 Jbeta reverse. Clones were read by immunoSEQ multiplex PCR, and TCRdb kept only the in-frame ones, dropping some. The table shows under 250,000 clones, with approximately 87% occurring only once. The CDR3 totals 14 residues. Trimming took 5 bases from V and 3 from J; bases not matched to a gene: 7. Germline V gives CDR1 GTSNPN, CDR2 SVGIG (reference sequence). Specimen: PBMCs. This chain joins TRBV30 and TRBJ1-3, with 7 positions matching TRBD1. This TCR was recovered from a human donor in good health. The CDR3 bases are TGTGCCTGGGGCACAGGGGTAGTTGGAAACACCATATATTTT. Protein product: CAWGTGVVGNTIYF.